The TCR beta chain described here comes from a study of cytomegalovirus exposure and HLA in healthy donors. Study summary: An analysis done earlier identified about 120 million unique TCR beta sequences from 190 million or so T cells. HLA-typed donors contributed some 77 million unique TCRs, which were held in an early data release.

Primers for the PCR totalled 60 Vbeta and 13 Jbeta. Produced via immunoSEQ multiplex PCR; TCRdb's table is partial and in-frame only. The data show 75,000 to 90,000 clones, 79% seen once. This CDR3 has 13 residues. Trimming cost V 5 bases and J 0 bases, with 8 bases left between them. Per germline, CDR1 SGHVS and CDR2 FQNEAQ. Sequencing used PBMCs. The chain employs TRBV7-8 and TRBJ2-7, with D tentatively TRBD2 (5 bases). The source is a middle-aged woman in good health and CMV-seropositive. In DNA form, the CDR3 reads TGTGCCAGCAGCCCCCTAGCCTCCTACGAGCAGTACTTC. Translating it yields CASSPLASYEQYF.